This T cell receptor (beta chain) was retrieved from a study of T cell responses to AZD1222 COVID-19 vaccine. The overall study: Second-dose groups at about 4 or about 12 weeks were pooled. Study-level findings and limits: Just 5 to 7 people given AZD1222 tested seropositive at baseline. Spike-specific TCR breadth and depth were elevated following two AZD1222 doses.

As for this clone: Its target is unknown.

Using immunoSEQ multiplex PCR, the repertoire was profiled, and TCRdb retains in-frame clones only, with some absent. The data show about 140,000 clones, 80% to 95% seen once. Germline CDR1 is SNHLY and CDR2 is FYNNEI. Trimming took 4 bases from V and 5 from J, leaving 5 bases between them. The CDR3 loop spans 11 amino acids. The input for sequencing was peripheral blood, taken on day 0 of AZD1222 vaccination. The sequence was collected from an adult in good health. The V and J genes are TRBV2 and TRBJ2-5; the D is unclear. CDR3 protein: CASSGAETQYF. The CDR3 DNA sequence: TGTGCCAGCAGTGGTGCGGAGACCCAGTACTTC. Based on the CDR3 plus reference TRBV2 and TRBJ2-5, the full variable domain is EPEVTQTPSHQVTQMGQEVILRCVPISNHLYFYWYRQILGQKVEFLVSFYNNEISEKSEIFDDQFSVERPDGSNFTLKIRSTKLEDSAMYFCASSGAETQYFGPGTRLLVL.